This TCR beta chain emerged from a study of cytomegalovirus exposure and HLA in healthy donors. V was clipped by 6 bases and J by 4 bases, with 12 bases between them. Germline V lookup: CDR1 LNHDA, CDR2 SQIVND (reference sequence). The CDR3 extends over 13 amino acids. Study-level findings and limits: 164 TCR beta chains were listed as cytomegalovirus-associated. Among the CMV-associated chains, three were confirmed in vitro as specific for CMV antigens.

TCRdb keeps only in-frame clones here, not all; method: immunoSEQ multiplex PCR. The sample shows 250,000 to 300,000 clones, 80% to 90% of them seen only once. About this clone itself: Its target is unknown.

The TCR sequence derives from a woman under 30 in good health and CMV-seronegative. This rearrangement joins TRBV19 to TRBJ1-2, with D tentatively TRBD1 (5 bases). Sequencing was done on a sample of PBMCs. CDR3 nucleotides: TGTGCCAGTAGCCCACCCGACAGCTATGGCTACACCTTC. Residues: CASSPPDSYGYTF.